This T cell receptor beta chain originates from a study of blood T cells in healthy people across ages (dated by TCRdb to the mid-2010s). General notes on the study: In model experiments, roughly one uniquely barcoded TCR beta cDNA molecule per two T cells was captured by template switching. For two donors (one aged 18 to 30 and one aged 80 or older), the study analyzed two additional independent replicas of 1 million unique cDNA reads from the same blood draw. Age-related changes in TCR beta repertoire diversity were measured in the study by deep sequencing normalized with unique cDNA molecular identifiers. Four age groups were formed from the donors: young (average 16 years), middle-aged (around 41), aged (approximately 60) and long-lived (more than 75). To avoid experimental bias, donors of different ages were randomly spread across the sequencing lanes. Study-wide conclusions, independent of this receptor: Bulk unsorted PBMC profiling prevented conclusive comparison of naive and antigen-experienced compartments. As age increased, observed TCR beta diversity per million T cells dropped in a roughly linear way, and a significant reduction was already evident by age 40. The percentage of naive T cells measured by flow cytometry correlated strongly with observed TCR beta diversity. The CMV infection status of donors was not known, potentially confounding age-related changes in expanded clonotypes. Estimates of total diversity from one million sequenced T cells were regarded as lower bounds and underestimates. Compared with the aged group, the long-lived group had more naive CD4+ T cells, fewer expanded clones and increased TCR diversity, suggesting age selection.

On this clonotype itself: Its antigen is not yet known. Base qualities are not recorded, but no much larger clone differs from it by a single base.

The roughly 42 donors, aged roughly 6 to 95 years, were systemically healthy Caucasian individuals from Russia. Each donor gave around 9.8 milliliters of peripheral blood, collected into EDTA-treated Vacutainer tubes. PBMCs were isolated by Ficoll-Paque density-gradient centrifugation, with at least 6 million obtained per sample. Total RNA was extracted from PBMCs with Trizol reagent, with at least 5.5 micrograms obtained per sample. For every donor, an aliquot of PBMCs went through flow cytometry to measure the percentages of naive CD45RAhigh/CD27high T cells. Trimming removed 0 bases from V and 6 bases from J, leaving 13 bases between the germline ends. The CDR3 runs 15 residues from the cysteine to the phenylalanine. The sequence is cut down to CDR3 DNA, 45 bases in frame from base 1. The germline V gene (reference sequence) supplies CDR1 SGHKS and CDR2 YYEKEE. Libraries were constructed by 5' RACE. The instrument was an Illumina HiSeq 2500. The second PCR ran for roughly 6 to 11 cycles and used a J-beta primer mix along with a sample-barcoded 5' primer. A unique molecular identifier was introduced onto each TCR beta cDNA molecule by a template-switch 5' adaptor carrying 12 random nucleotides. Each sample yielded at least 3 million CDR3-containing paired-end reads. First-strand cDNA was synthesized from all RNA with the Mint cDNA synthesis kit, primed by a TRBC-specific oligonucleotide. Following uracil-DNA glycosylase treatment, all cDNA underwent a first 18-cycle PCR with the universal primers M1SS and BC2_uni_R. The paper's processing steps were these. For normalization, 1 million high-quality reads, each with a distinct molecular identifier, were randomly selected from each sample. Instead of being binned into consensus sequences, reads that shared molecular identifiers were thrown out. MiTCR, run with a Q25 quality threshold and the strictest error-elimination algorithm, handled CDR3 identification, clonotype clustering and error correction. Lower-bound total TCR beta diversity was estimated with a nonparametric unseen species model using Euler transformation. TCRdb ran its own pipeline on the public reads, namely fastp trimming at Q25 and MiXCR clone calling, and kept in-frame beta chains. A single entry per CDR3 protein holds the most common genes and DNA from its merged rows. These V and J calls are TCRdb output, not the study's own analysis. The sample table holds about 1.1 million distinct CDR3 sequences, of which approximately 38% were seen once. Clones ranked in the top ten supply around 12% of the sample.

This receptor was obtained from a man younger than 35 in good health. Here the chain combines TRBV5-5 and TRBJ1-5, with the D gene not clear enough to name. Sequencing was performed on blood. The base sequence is TGTGCCAGCAGCTTGGATCTTATTATGGGTCAGCCCCAGCATTTT. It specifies CASSLDLIMGQPQHF.